This T cell receptor beta chain was sequenced during a study of blood T cells in healthy people across ages. This CDR3 is built from 14 residues. The germline CDR1 and CDR2 sequences are DFQATT and SNEGSKA (reference sequence). V dropped 5 bases and J dropped 2 bases, with 12 bases sitting between them. Primers used in a second PCR of roughly 7 to 12 cycles were a sample-barcoded 5' primer and a J-beta primer mix. TCRdb re-analysed the 5' RACE reads in MiXCR, keeping a single row per CDR3 protein. The top ten clones hold around a quarter of a sample with 780,000 or so distinct CDR3 sequences, 45% to 70% of them seen once.

The chain links TRBV20-1 to TRBJ1-4; D is possibly TRBD1 (5 bases). Sequenced input: blood. This clonotype was sampled from a man aged 40-49 years in good health. The CDR3 here is CSAYPGNTNEKLFF. The DNA for the CDR3 is TGCAGTGCTTACCCAGGGAATACTAATGAAAAACTGTTTTTT.